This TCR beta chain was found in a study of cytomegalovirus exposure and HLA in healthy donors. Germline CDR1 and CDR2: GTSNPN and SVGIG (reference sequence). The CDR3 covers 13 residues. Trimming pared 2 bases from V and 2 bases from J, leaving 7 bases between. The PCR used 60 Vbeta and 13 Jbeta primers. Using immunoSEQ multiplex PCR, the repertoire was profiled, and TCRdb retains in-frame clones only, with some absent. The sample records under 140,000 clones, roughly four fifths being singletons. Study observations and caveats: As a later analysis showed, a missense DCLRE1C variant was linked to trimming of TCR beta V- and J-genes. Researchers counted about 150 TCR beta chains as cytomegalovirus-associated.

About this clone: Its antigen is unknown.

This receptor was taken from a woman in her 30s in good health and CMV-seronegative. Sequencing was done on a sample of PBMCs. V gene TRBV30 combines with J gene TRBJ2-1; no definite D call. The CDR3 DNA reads TGTGCCTGGAGTAGCGCCGCCTACAATGAGCAGTTCTTC. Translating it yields CAWSSAAYNEQFF.